A single sample gave rise to the 7 T cell receptor beta chains below, sequenced in a study of Ad26.COV2.S vaccination and SARS-CoV-2 variants. Sequenced by immunoSEQ multiplex PCR; TCRdb stores in-frame clones only, minus some. Of under 250,000 clones in the sample, around nine tenths are singletons; the top ten hold 2.9%. Stated treatment: around 19 received Ad26.COV2.S at low or high dose, single or two shots; about 5 received placebo; per-sample allocation not given. It was on day 63 after the first vaccine or placebo injection that samples were taken. The sample was peripheral blood, taken in a trial of Ad26.COV2.S vaccine versus placebo. The receptors originated from a person aged 18-65 years who received the Ad26.COV2.S COVID-19 vaccine or a placebo.

The rearrangement uses TRBV10-2 and TRBJ2-2; D may correspond to TRBD1 or TRBD2 (7 bases each). Germline-derived CDR1 and CDR2 are WSHSY and SAAADI. The CDR3 consists of 15 residues. Between the trimmed V and J ends, which lost 11 bases and 3 bases, there was a span of 19 bases. The CDR3 DNA is TGCGCCTCCATAGGGGGCAGCGGGGACACCGGGGAGCTGTTTTTT. Residues: CASIGGSGDTGELFF.

The chain has TRBV4-1 and TRBJ2-3; possible D gene TRBD2, 6 bases. Trimming removed 0 bases at V and 4 bases at J, with 14 bases between. Germline CDR1 reads MGHRA; CDR2 reads YSYEKL. The length of the CDR3 is 16 residues. CDR3 DNA sequence: TGCGCCAGCAGCCAAGAGGGGAGACCGGGGGCAGATACGCAGTATTTT. Protein product: CASSQEGRPGADTQYF.

This clone occurred a few times. Written as DNA, the CDR3 is TGTGCCAGCAGCTTGGGCGCTGGGTACGAGCAGTACTTC. Translated: CASSLGAGYEQYF. The V and J genes are TRBV7-2 and TRBJ2-7; D is uncertain. The CDR3 runs 13 residues. Germline V gene data show CDR1 as SGHTA and CDR2 as FQGNSA. Trimming pared 3 bases from V and 4 bases from J, leaving 10 bases between.

The chain uses TRBV11-2 and TRBJ2-7; 12 bases agree with TRBD2. The germline CDR1 and CDR2 sequences are SGHAT and FQNNGV. The CDR3 loop spans 15 amino acids. The V and J ends lost 6 bases and 1 base, in that order; junction bases with no gene match: 4. The CDR3 loop is CASSLTSGGSYEQYV. CDR3 DNA: TGTGCCAGCAGTTTGACTAGCGGGGGATCCTACGAGCAGTACGTC.

This chain links TRBV30 with TRBJ1-5, with D possibly TRBD1 on 5 matching bases. CDR3 length: 13 residues. In germline, CDR1 is GTSNPN, CDR2 SVGIG (reference sequence). The V gene lost 3 bases and the J gene lost 8 bases, with 14 bases spanning the gap. Here the CDR3 reads CAWSVGPAEPQHF. CDR3 sequence (DNA): TGTGCCTGGAGCGTGGGACCGGCGGAGCCCCAGCATTTT. Based on the CDR3 plus reference TRBV30 and TRBJ1-5, the full variable domain is SQTIHQWPATLVQPVGSPLSLECTVEGTSNPNLYWYRQAAGRGLQLLFYSVGIGQISSEVPQNLSASRPQDRQFILSSKKLLLSDSGFYLCAWSVGPAEPQHFGDGTRLSIL.

The gene calls are TRBV9 and TRBJ2-5, with D possibly TRBD2 on 6 matching bases. Trimming took off 4 bases at V and 2 bases at J, with 18 bases between the two ends. The length of the CDR3 is 16 residues. Germline lookup yields CDR1 SGDLS and CDR2 YYNGEE. The CDR3 here is CASSPFVVAGQETQYF. Written as DNA, the CDR3 is TGTGCCAGCAGCCCTTTTGTGGTGGCGGGACAAGAGACCCAGTACTTC.

The rearrangement links TRBV12-3 or TRBV12-4 to TRBJ2-2; no definite D call. V lost 8 bases to trimming and J lost 0 bases, with 7 bases between them. CDR3 length: 13 amino acids. CDR3 in amino acids: CASCEPNTGELFF. The CDR3 region has the DNA TGTGCCAGCTGTGAGCCGAACACCGGGGAGCTGTTTTTT.